The 14 T cell receptor beta chains reported below all come from one sample, sequenced in a study of T cell responses to AZD1222 COVID-19 vaccine. Profiled with immunoSEQ multiplex PCR; TCRdb holds only in-frame clones, not every one. This sample has 150,000 to 200,000 clones, with 92% found just once. Source: peripheral blood, taken 28 days after the second AZD1222 dose. These receptors were collected from an adult who received the AZD1222 COVID-19 vaccine.

Comment on this clone: The sample contains more than one DNA sequence encoding this CDR3. This chain connects TRBV6-5 to TRBJ2-2; no clear D. The CDR3 totals 13 residues. Germline V gene lookup returns CDR1 MNHEY and CDR2 SVGAGI. V was cut by 6 bases and J by 2 bases, with 7 bases left in between. The CDR3 sequence is CASRAGNTGELFF. The DNA for the CDR3 is TGTGCCAGCAGGGCAGGAAACACCGGGGAGCTGTTTTTT.

This rearrangement joins TRBV9 to TRBJ1-1; the match to TRBD1 covers 7 bases. This CDR3 region has 16 residues. The V gene's germline CDR1 is SGDLS and CDR2 YYNGEE. The junction had 19 bases not matched to a gene; V was cut back by 3 bases and J by 11 bases. CDR3 nucleotide sequence: TGTGCCAGCAGCGCGGGGAGGGTACAGGGGTTTGAAGGGGCTTTCTTT. Translated: CASSAGRVQGFEGAFF. Drawing the rest from reference TRBV9 and TRBJ1-1, the complete variable domain is DSGVTQTPKHLITATGQRVTLRCSPRSGDLSVYWYQQSLDQGLQFLIQYYNGEERAKGNILERFSAQQFPDLHSELNLSSLELGDSALYFCASSAGRVQGFEGAFFGQGTRLTVV.

This rearrangement joins TRBV7-8 to TRBJ2-7; D may be TRBD2 (6 bases). Trimming pared 3 bases from V and 6 bases from J, leaving 15 bases between. This CDR3 region has 14 residues. Germline values: CDR1 SGHVS, CDR2 FQNEAQ. The CDR3 DNA reads TGTGCCAGCAGCTTTGGCGGGAACTTGGCCGAGCAGTACTTC. Encoded protein: CASSFGGNLAEQYF.

The chain couples TRBV7-6 to TRBJ2-6, with D uncertain. The CDR3 extends over 15 amino acids. V gave up 1 base and J gave up 2 bases, with 6 bases separating them. Germline assignment: CDR1 SGHVS and CDR2 FNYEAQ. This chain's CDR3 is CASSLGGAGANVLTF. CDR3 DNA: TGTGCCAGCAGCTTAGGTGGGGCTGGGGCCAACGTCCTGACTTTC.

The chain recombines TRBV21-1 with TRBJ2-1; TRBD2, the D gene given by the table, was not confirmed from the DNA. TRBV21-1 is a pseudogene segment. The CDR3 covers 15 residues. CDR3 DNA sequence: TGTGCCAGCAGCGCTAAACCCGGACTAGCGGGTGAGCAGTTCTTC. Translation gives CASSAKPGLAGEQFF.

The chain has TRBV27 and TRBJ2-6; 7 bases are a match to TRBD1. J gave up 7 bases and V 9 bases, and 6 bases lay outside the gene matches. CDR1 is MNHEY and CDR2 is SMNVEV in the germline V gene (reference sequence). This CDR3 has 13 amino acids. This chain's CDR3 is CASTGVGANVLTF. For the CDR3, the DNA is TGTGCCAGTACAGGGGTAGGTGCCAACGTCCTGACTTTC.

The J gene is TRBJ1-1, the V gene TRBV13, with a weak D call TRBD1 (5 bases). Between the trimmed V and J ends, which lost 0 bases and 6 bases, there was a span of 8 bases. Germline CDR1 is PRHDT and CDR2 is FYEKMQ (reference sequence). The CDR3 runs to 13 residues. In DNA form, the CDR3 reads TGTGCCAGCAGCTTAGGGCGGGGCGCTGAAGCTTTCTTT. Residues: CASSLGRGAEAFF.

This clone was recorded once. The chain is built from TRBV27 and TRBJ1-2; possible D gene TRBD1, 5 bases. Trimming removed 2 bases at V and 4 bases at J, with 11 bases between. The CDR3 is made up of 14 amino acids. Germline V gene data show CDR1 as MNHEY and CDR2 as SMNVEV (reference sequence). CDR3 DNA: TGTGCCAGCAGTTTAGGGGCCGCTGGCTATGGCTACACCTTC. Amino acids: CASSLGAAGYGYTF.

The gene calls are TRBV27 and TRBJ2-2; 8 bases fit TRBD2. This CDR3 is 14 amino acids long. The ends lost 3 bases at V and 7 bases at J; junction bases unmatched: 4. Germline V CDR1 and CDR2: MNHEY, SMNVEV (reference sequence). CDR3 DNA: TGTGCCAGCAGTTTCCGGGGGGGTGGCGGGGAGCTGTTTTTT. This sequence encodes CASSFRGGGGELFF.

This chain links TRBV7-9 with TRBJ1-2; no clear D. Trimming stripped 4 bases from V and 0 bases from J, with 12 bases between. The CDR3 consists of 15 residues. Germline values: CDR1 SEHNR, CDR2 FQNEAQ (reference sequence). CDR3 sequence (DNA): TGTGCCAGCAGCTCCCTCATGGCGACTAACTATGGCTACACCTTC. Its protein product is CASSSLMATNYGYTF. Full variable domain (missing parts from reference TRBV7-9 and TRBJ1-2): DTGVSQNPRHKITKRGQNVTFRCDPISEHNRLYWYRQTLGQGPEFLTYFQNEAQLEKSRLLSDRFSAERPKGSFSTLEIQRTEQGDSAMYLCASSSLMATNYGYTFGSGTRLTVV.

V gene TRBV5-4 combines with J gene TRBJ1-5; D unclear. Germline CDR1 and CDR2: SGHNT and YYREEE (reference sequence). Trimming cost V 4 bases and J 2 bases, with 10 bases left between them. CDR3 length: 14 residues. CDR3 sequence (DNA): TGTGCCAGCAGCCTTGGTGTGGGCAATCAGCCCCAGCATTTT. This sequence encodes CASSLGVGNQPQHF.

The chain carries TRBV29-1 and TRBJ2-3, with 11 nucleotides matching TRBD1. The CDR3 is 15 amino acids. J gave up 3 bases and V 7 bases, and 9 bases lay outside the gene matches. CDR1 SQVTM and CDR2 ANQGSEA come from the germline V gene. The CDR3 DNA is TGCAGCGCCCCAGGACAGGGGGCAATGACAGATACGCAGTATTTT. This encodes CSAPGQGAMTDTQYF.

The gene calls are TRBV5-6 and TRBJ1-2, with 7 nucleotides matching TRBD1. Trimming at V came to 4 bases and at J to 3 bases, leaving 3 bases not matched to a gene. Germline CDR1 and CDR2: SGHDT and YYEEEE. The CDR3 is 13 residues long. The CDR3 reads CASSVGTDYGYTF. The CDR3 DNA is TGTGCCAGCAGCGTTGGGACAGACTATGGCTACACCTTC.

CDR3 region: CASSLAESTYNEQFF. DNA of the CDR3: TGTGCCAGCAGTTTAGCGGAATCGACCTACAATGAGCAGTTCTTC. The genes are TRBV27 and TRBJ2-1; D unresolved. The CDR3 runs 15 residues. Trimming shortened V by 2 bases and J by 2 bases, and 10 bases separated the two germline ends. Germline V gene lookup returns CDR1 MNHEY and CDR2 SMNVEV (reference sequence).